Listed below are T cell receptor beta chains from one sample, sequenced in a study of T-cell reconstitution after alpha-beta-depleted transplantation in children. TCRdb analysed the PCR reads with MiXCR anew, one entry per CDR3 protein. The sample consists of approximately 240,000 distinct CDR3 sequences, roughly 10% of them appearing once. The starting material was PBMCs, obtained before TCRalphabeta/CD19-depleted stem cell transplant. These receptors were collected from a child less than two years old with acute myeloid leukemia, due to receive a stem cell transplant. The CDR3 runs from the conserved cysteine through the conserved F or W. D genes are given only for firm matches.

J gene | V gene | D gene | CDR3 protein
TRBJ2-7 | TRBV20-1 | NA | CSARIQRVGSYEQYF
TRBJ1-5 | TRBV5-1 | NA | CASSLGGNNQPQHF
TRBJ2-1 | TRBV5-4 | NA | CASSSDFARNEQFF
TRBJ1-6 | TRBV19 | TRBD1 | CASRDRGDNSPLHF
TRBJ2-5 | TRBV4-1 | TRBD2 | CASSQTSEQETQYF
TRBJ2-1 | TRBV20-1 | NA | CSASVGSSLEQFF
TRBJ2-3 | TRBV20-1 | TRBD1 | CSARDGNRGTDTQYF
TRBJ2-1 | TRBV4-3 | NA | CASSQERVPYNEQFF
TRBJ2-1 | TRBV4-2 | TRBD2 | CASSPRPLLGLAPNEQFF
TRBJ2-1 | TRBV20-1 | NA | CSAPRGGALLDEQFF
TRBJ1-1 | TRBV28 | NA | CASSLGVGAEAFF
TRBJ2-5 | TRBV20-1 | TRBD2 | CSARSGGTQRTQYF
TRBJ2-1 | TRBV20-1 | TRBD2 | CSARDPTSGHYNEQFF
TRBJ2-1 | TRBV5-1 | NA | CASSPEGWGYNEQFF
TRBJ2-7 | TRBV14 | NA | CASSQERGPYEQYF
TRBJ2-7 | TRBV5-4 | NA | CASSLDDSYEQYF
TRBJ1-3 | TRBV12-3/TRBV12-4 | NA | CASSLNVRNTIYF
TRBJ2-7 | TRBV4-2 | TRBD2 | CASSQVGGGYEQYF
TRBJ1-2 | TRBV6-5 | TRBD1 | CASSYGQALNYGYTF
TRBJ2-1 | TRBV9 | NA | CASSVDGGLLVNNEQFF
TRBJ1-2 | TRBV24-1 | NA | CATSLTGSYGYTF
TRBJ2-5 | TRBV20-1 | NA | CSARRFQQETQYF
TRBJ2-1 | TRBV24-1 | NA | CATESGSSYNEQFF
TRBJ2-1 | TRBV5-1 | NA | CASSVDRQGLGQFF
TRBJ2-7 | TRBV11-2 | NA | CASSSVVGGSSTYEQYF
TRBJ2-7 | TRBV5-1 | TRBD2 | CASSLAGGLAAYEQYF
TRBJ2-2 | TRBV4-3 | NA | CASSQDGVGRTNTGELFF
TRBJ1-1 | TRBV20-1 | TRBD1 | CSAKPGQGNEAFF
TRBJ2-7 | TRBV6-6 | NA | CASSYRGGEQYF
TRBJ1-1 | TRBV4-3 | NA | CASSQEPGNTEAFF
TRBJ2-7 | TRBV28 | TRBD1 | CASSSPGQESLFEQYF
TRBJ2-2 | TRBV5-1 | TRBD1 | CASSLDRGNTGELFF
TRBJ2-5 | TRBV5-1 | TRBD2 | CASSLDAGGVETQYF
TRBJ2-1 | TRBV28 | NA | CASSPQTDEQFF
TRBJ1-4 | TRBV30 | NA | CAWRSGTTTNEKLFF
TRBJ2-1 | TRBV11-2 | NA | CASRPLAGRDHNEQFF
TRBJ1-4 | TRBV20-1 | NA | CSARDLQGLGEKLFF
TRBJ2-2 | TRBV5-1 | TRBD2 | CASSYRLADTGELFF
TRBJ2-1 | TRBV5-1 | NA | CASAITGEGNEQFF
TRBJ2-3 | TRBV27 | TRBD2 | CASSLRGTSGAARDTQYF
TRBJ2-1 | TRBV5-1 | TRBD2 | CASMRRRGADNEQFF
TRBJ2-7 | TRBV7-9 | NA | CASSSRQGGGEQYF
TRBJ1-3 | TRBV10-2 | NA | CASSDAGAGNSIYF
TRBJ1-2 | TRBV27 | TRBD1 | CASSADRGLYGYTF
TRBJ1-2 | TRBV5-1 | NA | CASSLASADYGYTF
TRBJ1-6 | TRBV27 | NA | CASSQTVNRSPLHF
TRBJ2-3 | TRBV29-1 | TRBD2 | CSVEGPSGFTDTQYF
TRBJ2-7 | TRBV12-3/TRBV12-4 | TRBD1 | CASSLGQGFKDEQYF
TRBJ2-1 | TRBV20-1 | TRBD2 | CSAREVGWREGRFEQFF
TRBJ2-1 | TRBV5-1 | NA | CASSWGPRDNEQFF
TRBJ2-5 | TRBV29-1 | NA | CSVVLEETQYF
TRBJ1-3 | TRBV20-1 | NA | CSASRDNSGNTIYF
TRBJ2-5 | TRBV20-1 | NA | CSAALTHQETQYF